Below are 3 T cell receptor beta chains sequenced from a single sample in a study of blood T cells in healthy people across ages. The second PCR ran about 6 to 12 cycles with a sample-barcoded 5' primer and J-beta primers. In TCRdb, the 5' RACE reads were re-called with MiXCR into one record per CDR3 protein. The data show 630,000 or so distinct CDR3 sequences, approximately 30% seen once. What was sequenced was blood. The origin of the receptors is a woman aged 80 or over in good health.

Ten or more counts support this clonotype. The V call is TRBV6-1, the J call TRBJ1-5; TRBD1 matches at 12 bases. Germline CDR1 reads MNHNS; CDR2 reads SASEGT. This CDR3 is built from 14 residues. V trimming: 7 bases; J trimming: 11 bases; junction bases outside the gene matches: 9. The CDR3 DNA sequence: TGTGCCAGCACCGCCGGGACAGGGGGCCTTTCCCAGCATTTT. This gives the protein CASTAGTGGLSQHF.

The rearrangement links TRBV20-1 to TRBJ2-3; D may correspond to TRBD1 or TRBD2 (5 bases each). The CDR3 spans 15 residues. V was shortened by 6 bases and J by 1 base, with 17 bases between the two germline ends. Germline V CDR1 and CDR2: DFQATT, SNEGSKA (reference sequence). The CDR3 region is CSAGPRDGGTDTQYF. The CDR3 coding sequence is TGCAGTGCGGGGCCGAGGGACGGAGGCACAGATACGCAGTATTTT.

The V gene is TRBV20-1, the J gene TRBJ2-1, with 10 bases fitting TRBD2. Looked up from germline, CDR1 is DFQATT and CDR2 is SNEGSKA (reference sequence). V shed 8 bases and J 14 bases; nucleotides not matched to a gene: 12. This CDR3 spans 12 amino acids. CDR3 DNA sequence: TGCAGTACTTCGAACCGAGCGGGGGGGAAGTTCTTC. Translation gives CSTSNRAGGKFF.